This T cell receptor beta chain came from a study of T cells in Graves' hyperthyroidism and ophthalmopathy. This CDR3 is 13 amino acids long. CDR1 and CDR2 from the germline V gene are LGHNA and YNFKEQ. The V end lost 0 bases, the J end lost 2 bases, and 2 bases lay between the germline ends. This clonotype was seen only once. Amplified TCR beta CDR3 regions came from RNA transcripts. First-round RT-PCR with HTBI primers amplified the TCR CDR3 region. One entry per CDR3 protein, called by TCRdb with MiXCR from the multiplex PCR reads. The data contain under 350,000 distinct CDR3 sequences, about an eighth of them singletons.

Sequencing was performed on blood. The sequence was obtained from a woman aged 25 to 39 with Graves' hyperthyroidism that later progressed to Graves' ophthalmopathy. This rearrangement joins TRBV4-2 to TRBJ2-1; D gene unclear. The CDR3 reads CASSQDPYNEQFF. The DNA of the CDR3 is TGTGCCAGCAGCCAAGATCCCTACAATGAGCAGTTCTTC.